This T cell receptor beta chain came from a study of T cell responses to AZD1222 COVID-19 vaccine. Germline V CDR1 and CDR2: KGHDR, SFDVKD. Trimming cost V 6 bases and J 6 bases, with 6 bases left between them. This CDR3 is 11 amino acids long. Findings and limits, study-wide: Clonal diversity was possibly underestimated, and the donors were mostly white British, with more females. With two AZD1222 doses given, Spike-specific TCR breadth and depth both rose.

About this clone: The target antigen is unknown.

The analysis combined second doses at about 4 or about 12 weeks. Assay: immunoSEQ multiplex PCR; the TCRdb copy retains only in-frame clones and omits some. Altogether about 100,000 clones are present, about nine tenths being singletons, with the ten largest covering 6.2%. The sequenced sample was peripheral blood, obtained 28 days after the second AZD1222 dose. The chain has TRBV24-1 and TRBJ2-3; no firm D call. The sequence was collected from an adult who received the AZD1222 COVID-19 vaccine. The CDR3 loop reads CATSSSDTQYF. Written as DNA, the CDR3 is TGTGCCACCAGTAGCTCGGATACGCAGTATTTT.